This TCR beta chain emerged from a study of blood T cell repertoires in COVID-19. Trimming left V 2 bases short and J 10 bases short, with 9 bases between. Per the germline V gene, CDR1 is SEHNR and CDR2 is FQNEAQ (reference sequence). The CDR3 spans 11 residues. The study counted Cohort 3 donors as recovered given two negative PCRs, clearance, or symptom resolution. Data came from immunoSEQ multiplex PCR; TCRdb stores just in-frame clones and leaves some out. Of around 200,000 clones in the sample, 85% are singletons; the top ten hold approximately 18%. The chain combines TRBV7-9 with TRBJ2-7, with D possibly matching TRBD2 (6 bases). Sample: PBMCs or T cells enriched from blood (not recorded which). The receptor comes from a middle-aged man who had recovered from COVID-19. This CDR3 is CASSLTGDQYF. The CDR3 DNA reads TGTGCCAGCAGCTTAACGGGGGACCAGTACTTC.